This TCR beta chain came from a study of identical twins (dated by TCRdb to about 2016). About the study as a whole: To test whether fetal clonotypes persist, the study used deep sequencing on TCR alpha and beta repertoires from monozygotic twins, unrelated adults of various ages, and cord blood. To rule out contamination, replicate twin experiments were performed at different times with different library preparation protocols. Summary of the overall study and its limitations: In monozygotic twins, out-of-frame TCR alpha sharing was systematically underestimated by recombination models, although the models agreed with sharing between unrelated individuals. Compared with coincidental sharing between unrelated individuals, out-of-frame TCR alpha sequences shared between twins had an excess of sequences with low generation probability. Fewer insertions were carried by abundant cord blood beta clonotypes, a similar but weaker trend appeared in young adult naive repertoires, and no such trend appeared in memory repertoires. Invariant T cells such as MAIT and iNKT could partly confound zero-insertion analyses, although diverse VJ usage argued against such confounding for most clonotypes. In beta out-of-frame sequences, excess twin sharing was weaker, because having fewer shared sequences lowered the signal-to-noise ratio. Because the same donors could not be followed over many years, conclusions were based on cross-sectional statistical analysis.

The library was produced with 5' RACE. Sequencer: Illumina HiSeq 2000. A universal primer binding site was added through template switching, and the final cDNA carried a unique molecular identifier so that TCR cDNA molecules could be counted accurately. Specific primers in the conserved constant-segment region were used to synthesize first-strand cDNA for the TCR alpha and beta chains. Each cDNA library was double barcoded, with a SMART-Mk sample barcode plus Illumina barcodes, to control for contamination. TruSeq adapter sequences and Illumina sample barcodes were added in two successive PCR steps. TCR alpha and beta cDNA libraries were sequenced on the Illumina HiSeq platform with custom primers. Concerning the study's data processing: MiGEC processed the raw reads to extract unique molecular identifiers, while MiXCR was used to determine the CDR3 positions. Recombination models were inferred per individual with the repgenHMM and IGoR tools using an EM algorithm. The analysis of shared clonotypes was done with the tcR package in R, with sharing normalized by the product of cloneset sizes. To study raw recombination without the effects of thymic and clonal selection, out-of-frame nonproductive sequences were analyzed. The raw public data were reprocessed by TCRdb itself: fastp quality trimming at Q25, MiXCR clonotype calling, in-frame beta chains only. Entries that share a CDR3 protein sequence are merged under the most common genes and DNA. For this entry, the V and J calls and clone size follow TCRdb and not the study's own pipeline. For this sample the table gives 210,000 or so distinct CDR3 sequences, of which about 7.5% were detected only once. The ten largest account for approximately 2% of the sample.

V lost 2 bases and J lost 2 bases; the stretch between them is 20 bases long. From the cysteine through the phenylalanine, the CDR3 covers 18 amino acids. Only CDR3 DNA is held: 54 bases, read in frame from base 1. CDR1 is given as SNHLY and CDR2 as FYNNEI, both from the germline V gene. Every donor in the study was a healthy Caucasian. Three pairs of female monozygotic twins, all aged roughly 18 to 29 years, were included in the twin cohort. Miltenyi CD45RO+ enrichment and human naive T-cell isolation kits were used to isolate memory (CD45RO+) and naive T cells from PBMC. The table lists this clonotype with many counts. The antigen it binds to is not known. No much larger clonotype is one base removed from it; base qualities were not supplied. The same specimen was also included in a second study, on yellow fever vaccine responses in identical twins. Per the second study: The T cell response to vaccination in identical twins was reported by the authors to appear partly convergent and partly personalized. In the study, vaccine-responding T cell clones were precisely tracked in identical twins.

Material: memory (CD45RO+) T cells sorted from blood. The intended sense of this specimen's cell subset or site label: CD45RO+ enriched T cells. The receptor's source is a woman aged 18 to 35 in good health. This sequence uses TRBV2 and TRBJ2-3; the D gene is perhaps TRBD1 or TRBD2, each of them matching over 5 bases. The CDR3 reads as follows: CASSERGARGLLTDTQYF. The sequenced DNA: TGTGCCAGCAGTGAACGAGGGGCCCGAGGACTCCTCACAGATACGCAGTATTTT.